This T cell receptor (beta chain) was recovered during a study of T cells after yellow fever vaccination. TCRdb itself ran the 5' RACE reads through MiXCR, one entry per CDR3 protein. The sample has 300,000 to 400,000 distinct CDR3 sequences, about 9.5% seen once. The sequence was collected from a man between 18 and 35 years old who received the YFV17D yellow fever vaccine. Sequenced here: PBMCs, sampled on the day of the first yellow fever vaccination.

CDR3 loop: CASSQALGQGQETQYF. The CDR3 DNA reads as TGTGCCAGCAGCCAAGCGCTGGGACAGGGGCAAGAGACCCAGTACTTC. This rearrangement joins TRBV3-1 to TRBJ2-5; 10 bases match TRBD1. J lost 2 bases, V lost 1 base, and 4 bases had no gene match. This CDR3 is 16 amino acids long. Germline V lookup: CDR1 LGHDT, CDR2 YNNKEL (reference sequence).